This T cell receptor beta chain was documented in a study of beta chain features in type 1 diabetes. The study, taken as a whole, reports: TCRB CDR3s were moderately but significantly shorter in Type 1 diabetes patients in all four CD4+ subsets.

This clone has a handful of counts. What it recognizes is unknown. The sequenced template was cDNA made from the entire isolated RNA. TCRdb's table, derived via immunoSEQ multiplex PCR, lists solely in-frame clones and lacks some. The data hold roughly 260,000 clones, with under 13% observed a single time. The TCR comes from a young man with type 1 diabetes. The sequenced sample consisted of naive CD4+ T cells from blood.

The CDR3 nucleotides are TGTGCTAGTGGTTGGACAGGGGGTGGCAATCAGCCCCAGCATTTT. Encoded protein: CASGWTGGGNQPQHF. The chain uses TRBV12-5 and TRBJ1-5, with 10 nucleotides matching TRBD1. The V and J ends lost 4 bases and 2 bases, in that order; junction bases with no gene match: 2. CDR1 and CDR2 from the germline V gene are LGHNT and FRNRAP. The CDR3 totals 15 residues.